This is a list of T cell receptor beta chains from one sample in a study of T cell changes during pregnancy in multiple sclerosis. Using immunoSEQ multiplex PCR, the repertoire was profiled, and TCRdb retains in-frame clones only, with some absent. The sample carries roughly 89,000 clones, roughly 91% recorded once. The starting material was peripheral blood, obtained in the first trimester of pregnancy. The receptors here all came from a female donor with multiple sclerosis, enrolled in a pregnancy study. CDR3s include the opening cysteine and the closing phenylalanine or tryptophan. The D gene is left open where the match is weak. Clone size is given for some rows only: seen once, a few or many times, or a class if the clone is expanded.

J: TRBJ2-3
D: .
V: TRBV9
size: .
DNA: TGTGCCAGCAGCATAGATAGCGGTGGGGGAACAGATACGCAGTATTTT
CDR3: CASSIDSGGGTDTQYF

J: TRBJ2-5
D: .
V: TRBV10-3
size: .
DNA: TGTGCCATCAGTGAGTCGATAGGGGTAAGTCAAGAGACCCAGTACTTC
CDR3: CAISESIGVSQETQYF

J: TRBJ2-2
D: .
V: TRBV27
size: .
DNA: TGTGCCAGCAGTTTATATCCGACCGGGGAGCTGTTTTTT
CDR3: CASSLYPTGELFF

J: TRBJ2-7
D: TRBD1
V: TRBV13
size: .
DNA: TGTGCCAGCAGCCAGGGACAGGGTCCCTACGAGCAGTACTTC
CDR3: CASSQGQGPYEQYF

J: TRBJ1-2
D: .
V: TRBV2
size: .
DNA: TGTGCCAGCAGCCCGGACCGACAGTATGGCTACACCTTC
CDR3: CASSPDRQYGYTF

J: TRBJ2-5
D: .
V: TRBV6-5
size: .
DNA: TGTGCCAGCAGTTACTCGATAGCGGCCACCCAAGAGACCCAGTACTTC
CDR3: CASSYSIAATQETQYF

J: TRBJ1-2
D: TRBD1
V: TRBV18
size: .
DNA: TGTGCCAGCTCACCATGGTCTCCGGGACAGGGGGCTTACTATGGCTACACCTTC
CDR3: CASSPWSPGQGAYYGYTF

J: TRBJ1-2
D: .
V: TRBV7-3
size: .
DNA: TGTGCCAGCAGCCAAGGGGTAGGCAGGGACTATGGCTACACCTTC
CDR3: CASSQGVGRDYGYTF

J: TRBJ2-3
D: TRBD2
V: TRBV10-2
size: .
DNA: TGCGCCAGCAGTGAGTCAGCGGGGGGGACAGCAGATACGCAGTATTTT
CDR3: CASSESAGGTADTQYF

J: TRBJ1-2
D: .
V: TRBV7-8
size: .
DNA: TGTGCCAGCCGCGGAGGCTCCTATGGCTACACCTTC
CDR3: CASRGGSYGYTF

J: TRBJ2-1
D: .
V: TRBV19
size: .
DNA: TGTGCCAGTAGTGCCCGGACACACAATGAGCAGTTCTTC
CDR3: CASSARTHNEQFF

J: TRBJ1-1
D: TRBD1
V: TRBV9
size: few
DNA: TGTGCCAGCAGCGGCCAGGGGGGCAACACTGAAGCTTTCTTT
CDR3: CASSGQGGNTEAFF

J: TRBJ2-2
D: .
V: TRBV9
size: .
DNA: TGTGCCAGCAGCCCACAGGCACAGGATTACACCGGGGAGCTGTTTTTT
CDR3: CASSPQAQDYTGELFF

J: TRBJ1-4
D: .
V: TRBV7-6
size: .
DNA: TGTGCCAGCAGCTTAGGCCAGGCCTTTGAAAAACTGTTTTTT
CDR3: CASSLGQAFEKLFF

J: TRBJ1-1
D: TRBD1
V: TRBV5-1
size: .
DNA: TGCGCCAGCAGCGCCCCGGACAGGGGACCGAACACTGAAGCTTTCTTT
CDR3: CASSAPDRGPNTEAFF

J: TRBJ2-1
D: TRBD2
V: TRBV6-1
size: .
DNA: TGTGCCAGCAGTGAACGGACTAGCCCCTTGGACAATGAGCAGTTCTTC
CDR3: CASSERTSPLDNEQFF

J: TRBJ2-1
D: .
V: TRBV5-4
size: .
DNA: TGTGCCAGCAGCTCCAGTTACGCGGGGCGGGATGAGCAGTTCTTC
CDR3: CASSSSYAGRDEQFF

J: TRBJ1-1
D: .
V: TRBV6-1
size: .
DNA: TGTGCCAGTTCCCGACAGAACACTGAAGCTTTCTTT
CDR3: CASSRQNTEAFF

J: TRBJ1-3
D: .
V: TRBV6-6
size: .
DNA: TGTGCCAGCGAAACAGGGAATGGAAACACCATATATTTT
CDR3: CASETGNGNTIYF

J: TRBJ2-7
D: .
V: TRBV5-1
size: once
DNA: TGCGCCAGCAGCTTGTTGCAGGACTACGAGCAGTACTTC
CDR3: CASSLLQDYEQYF

J: TRBJ1-6
D: TRBD1
V: TRBV9
size: .
DNA: TGTGCCAGCAGCCGAACAGGGGGCTCTAATTCACCCCTCCACTTT
CDR3: CASSRTGGSNSPLHF

J: TRBJ2-3
D: .
V: TRBV4-1
size: .
DNA: TGCGCCAGCAGCCAGTACCCGAGGAGGCAGTATTTT
CDR3: CASSQYPRRQYF

J: TRBJ2-1
D: .
V: TRBV9
size: .
DNA: TGTGCCAGCTGTACCGGCGGATCCTACAATGAGCAGTTCTTC
CDR3: CASCTGGSYNEQFF

J: TRBJ1-5
D: .
V: TRBV7-2
size: .
DNA: TGTGCCAGCAGCGCCGGGGGGATGGGAAGCAATCAGCCCCAGCATTTT
CDR3: CASSAGGMGSNQPQHF

J: TRBJ2-7
D: TRBD1
V: TRBV5-6
size: .
DNA: TGTGCCAGCAGCTTGGGGGACAGGGGTTACGAGCAGTACTTC
CDR3: CASSLGDRGYEQYF

J: TRBJ2-7
D: TRBD1
V: TRBV19
size: once
DNA: TGTGCCAGTAGTATAGATCAGGGGGCGACGTACGAGCAGTACTTC
CDR3: CASSIDQGATYEQYF

J: TRBJ1-2
D: .
V: TRBV6-5
size: .
DNA: TGTGCCAGCAGTTATGGTGGAGGGGTAGCAAAGAGAGGCTACACCTTC
CDR3: CASSYGGGVAKRGYTF

J: TRBJ1-1
D: TRBD1
V: TRBV4-2
size: .
DNA: TGTGCCAGCAGACCCCCAGGGGGCACTGAAGCTTTCTTT
CDR3: CASRPPGGTEAFF

J: TRBJ1-6
D: TRBD1
V: TRBV4-1
size: few
DNA: TGCGCCAGCAGCCAAGATTGGGACAGGGGTAATTCACCCCTCCACTTT
CDR3: CASSQDWDRGNSPLHF

J: TRBJ1-6
D: TRBD1
V: TRBV11-2
size: once
DNA: TGTGCCAGCAGCACCCTACAGGGGGCTAATAATTCACCCCTCCACTTT
CDR3: CASSTLQGANNSPLHF

J: TRBJ1-1
D: TRBD1
V: TRBV7-9
size: .
DNA: TGTGCCAGCAGTTACGACAGGGGGAACACTGAAGCTTTCTTT
CDR3: CASSYDRGNTEAFF

J: TRBJ2-2
D: TRBD2
V: TRBV7-7
size: .
DNA: TGTGCTAGCAGCCGTGGGGGGGTCGGGAACACCGGGGAGCTGTTTTTT
CDR3: CASSRGGVGNTGELFF

J: TRBJ2-7
D: TRBD1
V: TRBV15
size: .
DNA: TGTGCCACCAGCAGAGCCTGGACAGGTTCATACGAGCAGTACTTC
CDR3: CATSRAWTGSYEQYF

J: TRBJ2-7
D: TRBD1
V: TRBV19
size: few
DNA: TGTGCCAGCAGAGGGGACAGGGGCTCCTACGAGCAGTACTTC
CDR3: CASRGDRGSYEQYF

J: TRBJ1-3
D: .
V: TRBV13
size: once
DNA: TGTGCCAGCAGCTTAAGTAGAGTCCCCGGAAACACCATATATTTT
CDR3: CASSLSRVPGNTIYF

J: TRBJ1-5
D: .
V: TRBV7-8
size: .
DNA: TGTGCCAGCAGCTTACGAGCGGCAGGGGGCAATCAGCCCCAGCATTTT
CDR3: CASSLRAAGGNQPQHF

J: TRBJ1-6
D: TRBD1
V: TRBV27
size: .
DNA: TGTGCCAGCAGTTTGACCACAGGGGTGAGCTCCTATAATTCACCCCTCCACTTT
CDR3: CASSLTTGVSSYNSPLHF

J: TRBJ2-3
D: .
V: TRBV5-1
size: .
DNA: TGCGCCAGCCGGCGGGCCAGCACAGATACGCAGTATTTT
CDR3: CASRRASTDTQYF

J: TRBJ1-2
D: .
V: TRBV27
size: many
DNA: TGTGCCAGTACCTCTACAGACGGCTACACCTTC
CDR3: CASTSTDGYTF

J: TRBJ2-6
D: .
V: TRBV5-1
size: once
DNA: TGCGCCAGCAGCTTTGGACATGTTGACTCTGGGGCCAACGTCCTGACTTTC
CDR3: CASSFGHVDSGANVLTF

J: TRBJ2-3
D: .
V: TRBV2
size: .
DNA: TGTGCCCGCGAGGGCACAGATACGCAGTATTTT
CDR3: CAREGTDTQYF

J: TRBJ1-2
D: .
V: TRBV25-1
size: .
DNA: TGTGCCAGCAGCGAGGGCCAGGTGGACTATGGCTACACCTTC
CDR3: CASSEGQVDYGYTF

J: TRBJ2-3
D: TRBD2
V: TRBV5-1
size: .
DNA: TGCGCCAGCAGCTTGTCGTTAGCGGGGCCATCTAGCACAGATACGCAGTATTTT
CDR3: CASSLSLAGPSSTDTQYF

J: TRBJ2-7
D: TRBD2
V: TRBV5-1
size: .
DNA: TGCGCCAGCAGCTTGGGGGGACTAGCGGGTAAAATCTCCTACGAGCAGTACTTC
CDR3: CASSLGGLAGKISYEQYF

J: TRBJ1-2
D: .
V: TRBV15
size: .
DNA: TGTGCCACCAGCCCCGGACTCGGGGGAGGCTATGGCTACACCTTC
CDR3: CATSPGLGGGYGYTF

J: TRBJ2-3
D: TRBD1
V: TRBV6-1
size: few
DNA: TGTGCCAGCAGGGGGACAGGGGGTCGGACAGATACGCAGTATTTT
CDR3: CASRGTGGRTDTQYF

J: TRBJ1-4
D: .
V: TRBV6-1
size: .
DNA: TGTGCCAGCAGTGAATACCCGGGGGTTTTT
CDR3: CASSEYPGVF

J: TRBJ2-7
D: TRBD1
V: TRBV5-1
size: once
DNA: TGCGCCAGCAGCCCGAAAACAGGGGACGAGCAGTACTTC
CDR3: CASSPKTGDEQYF

J: TRBJ1-5
D: .
V: TRBV6-6
size: .
DNA: TGTGCCAGCAGTTACGGGGACAACAATCAGCCCCAGCATTTT
CDR3: CASSYGDNNQPQHF

J: TRBJ2-2
D: TRBD1
V: TRBV23-1
size: .
DNA: TGCGCCAGCAGTCAGGTCCTATCTCGGGACAGGGGGAGGATCGGGGAGCTGTTTTTT
CDR3: CASSQVLSRDRGRIGELFF

J: TRBJ1-1
D: .
V: TRBV6-4
size: once
DNA: TGTGCCAGCAGTCGACAGCTGAACACTGAAGCTTTCTTT
CDR3: CASSRQLNTEAFF

J: TRBJ1-2
D: .
V: TRBV29-1
size: .
DNA: TGCAGCGTTGAAGGAGGCAGGGGCCCCGGTGGCTATGGCTACACCTTC
CDR3: CSVEGGRGPGGYGYTF

J: TRBJ2-3
D: .
V: TRBV15
size: .
DNA: TGTGCCACCAGCAGAGAAGGGGTTGAAACAGATACGCAGTATTTT
CDR3: CATSREGVETDTQYF

J: TRBJ1-4
D: TRBD1
V: TRBV9
size: .
DNA: TGTGCCAGCAGCGTAGGAAATAGGGGACAGGCTGAAAAACTGTTTTTT
CDR3: CASSVGNRGQAEKLFF

J: TRBJ1-3
D: TRBD1
V: TRBV19
size: .
DNA: TGTGCCAGTACTCCGGACAGGGCAAGAAGAAACACCATATATTTT
CDR3: CASTPDRARRNTIYF

J: TRBJ1-1
D: .
V: TRBV20-1
size: .
DNA: TGCAGTGCCGGTCTTCCTGAAGCTTTCTTT
CDR3: CSAGLPEAFF

J: TRBJ1-1
D: .
V: TRBV2
size: .
DNA: TGTGCCAGCACTGAAGAAGCGAACACTGAAGCTTTCTTT
CDR3: CASTEEANTEAFF

J: TRBJ1-2
D: .
V: TRBV15
size: .
DNA: TGTGCCACCAGCAGAGGAGGGGGTGGCTATGGCTACACCTTC
CDR3: CATSRGGGGYGYTF

J: TRBJ2-5
D: .
V: TRBV15
size: .
DNA: TGTGCCACCAGCAGAGATCTGGCTGTACAAGAGACCCAGTACTTC
CDR3: CATSRDLAVQETQYF

J: TRBJ1-2
D: TRBD1
V: TRBV28
size: .
DNA: TGTGCCAGCAGTCCGGGGGGGACAGGGAGGAACTATGGCTACACCTTC
CDR3: CASSPGGTGRNYGYTF